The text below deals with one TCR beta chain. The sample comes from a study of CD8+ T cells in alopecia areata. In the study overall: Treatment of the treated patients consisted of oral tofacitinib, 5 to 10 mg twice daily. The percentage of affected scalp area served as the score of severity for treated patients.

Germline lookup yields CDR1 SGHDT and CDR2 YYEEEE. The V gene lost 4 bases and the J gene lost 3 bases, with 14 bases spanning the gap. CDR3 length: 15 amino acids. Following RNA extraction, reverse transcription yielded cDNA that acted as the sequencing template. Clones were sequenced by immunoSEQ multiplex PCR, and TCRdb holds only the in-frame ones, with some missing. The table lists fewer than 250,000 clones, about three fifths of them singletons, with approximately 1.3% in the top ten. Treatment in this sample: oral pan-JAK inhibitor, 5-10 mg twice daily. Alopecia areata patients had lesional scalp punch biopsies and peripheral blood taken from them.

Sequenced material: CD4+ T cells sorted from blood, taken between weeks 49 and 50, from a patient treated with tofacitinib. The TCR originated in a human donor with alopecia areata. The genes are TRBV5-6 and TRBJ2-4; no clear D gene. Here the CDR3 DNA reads TGTGCCAGCAGCCTTCAGCCCGGCGTCAAAAACATTCAGTACTTC. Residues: CASSLQPGVKNIQYF. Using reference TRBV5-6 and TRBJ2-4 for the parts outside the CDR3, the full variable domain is DAGVTQSPTHLIKTRGQQVTLRCSPKSGHDTVSWYQQALGQGPQFIFQYYEEEERQRGNFPDRFSGHQFPNYSSELNVNALLLGDSALYLCASSLQPGVKNIQYFGAGTRLSVL.